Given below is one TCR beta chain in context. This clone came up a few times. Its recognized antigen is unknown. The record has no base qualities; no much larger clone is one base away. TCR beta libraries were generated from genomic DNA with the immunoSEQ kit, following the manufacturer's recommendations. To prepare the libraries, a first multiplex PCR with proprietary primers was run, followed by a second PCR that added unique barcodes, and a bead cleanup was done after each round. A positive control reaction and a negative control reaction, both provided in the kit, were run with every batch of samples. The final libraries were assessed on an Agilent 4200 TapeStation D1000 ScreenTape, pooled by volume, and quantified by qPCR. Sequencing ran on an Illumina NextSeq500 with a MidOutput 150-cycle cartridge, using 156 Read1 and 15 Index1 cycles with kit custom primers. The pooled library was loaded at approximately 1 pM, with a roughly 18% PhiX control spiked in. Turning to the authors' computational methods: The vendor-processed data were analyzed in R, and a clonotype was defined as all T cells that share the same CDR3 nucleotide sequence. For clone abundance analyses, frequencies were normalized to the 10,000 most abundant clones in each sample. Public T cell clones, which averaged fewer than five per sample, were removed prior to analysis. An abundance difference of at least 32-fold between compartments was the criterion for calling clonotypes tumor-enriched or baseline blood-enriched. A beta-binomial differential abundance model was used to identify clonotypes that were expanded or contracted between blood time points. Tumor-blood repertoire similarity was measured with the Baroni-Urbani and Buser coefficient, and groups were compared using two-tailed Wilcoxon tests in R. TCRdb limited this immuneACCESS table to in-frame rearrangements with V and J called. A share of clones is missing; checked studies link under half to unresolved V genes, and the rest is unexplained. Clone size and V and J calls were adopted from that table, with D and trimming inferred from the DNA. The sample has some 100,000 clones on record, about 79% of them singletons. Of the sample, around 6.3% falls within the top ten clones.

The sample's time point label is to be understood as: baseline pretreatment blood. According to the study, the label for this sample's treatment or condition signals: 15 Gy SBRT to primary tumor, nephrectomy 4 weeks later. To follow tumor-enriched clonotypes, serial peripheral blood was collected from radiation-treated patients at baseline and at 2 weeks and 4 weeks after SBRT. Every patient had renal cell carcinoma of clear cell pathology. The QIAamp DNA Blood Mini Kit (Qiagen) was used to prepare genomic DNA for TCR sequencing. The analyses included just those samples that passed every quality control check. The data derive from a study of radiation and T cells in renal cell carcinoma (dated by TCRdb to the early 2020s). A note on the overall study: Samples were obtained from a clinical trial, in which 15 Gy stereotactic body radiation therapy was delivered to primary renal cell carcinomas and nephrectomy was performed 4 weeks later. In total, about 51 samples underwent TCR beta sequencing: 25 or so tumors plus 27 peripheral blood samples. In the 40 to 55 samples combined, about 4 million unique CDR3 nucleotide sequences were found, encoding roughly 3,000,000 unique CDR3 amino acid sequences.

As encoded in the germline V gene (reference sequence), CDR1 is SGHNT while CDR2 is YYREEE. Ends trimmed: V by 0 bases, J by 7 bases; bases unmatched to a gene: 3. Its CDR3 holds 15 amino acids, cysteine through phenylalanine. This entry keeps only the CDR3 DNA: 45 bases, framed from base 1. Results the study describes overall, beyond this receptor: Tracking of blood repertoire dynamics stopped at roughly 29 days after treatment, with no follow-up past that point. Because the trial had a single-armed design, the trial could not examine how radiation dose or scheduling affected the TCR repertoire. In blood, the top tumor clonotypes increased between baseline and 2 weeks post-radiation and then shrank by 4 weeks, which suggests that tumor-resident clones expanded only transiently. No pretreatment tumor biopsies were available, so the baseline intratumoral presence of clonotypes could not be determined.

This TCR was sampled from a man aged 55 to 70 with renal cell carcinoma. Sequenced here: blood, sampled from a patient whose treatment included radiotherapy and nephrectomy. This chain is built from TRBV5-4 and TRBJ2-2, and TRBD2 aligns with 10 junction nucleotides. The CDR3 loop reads CASSLASGSGGELFF. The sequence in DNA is TGTGCCAGCAGCTTGGCTAGCGGGAGTGGCGGGGAGCTGTTTTTT.